The clone carrying this T cell receptor beta chain has only one observation. The record originates from a study of shared clonotypes between healthy human individuals. The CDR3 runs to 15 residues. The germline V gene encodes CDR1 KGHSH and CDR2 LQKENI. V lost 4 bases to trimming and J lost 6 bases, with 16 bases between them. Sequencing was performed with immunoSEQ multiplex PCR; in TCRdb, only in-frame clones are kept and a portion is missing. The sample lists roughly 1.5 million clones; 95% to 99% were seen once. The sequence was collected from a man aged 25 to 45 in good health. The chain has TRBV18 and TRBJ1-5; TRBD1 might be the D (5 bases). Material: naive CD4+ T cells sorted from blood. Documented subset: CD45RA+ positively selected. In nucleotides, the CDR3 is TGTGCCAGCTCACGAGAATTAAGGGGAGGTCAGCCCCAGCATTTT. Its protein product is CASSRELRGGQPQHF.